This record covers a single T cell receptor beta chain. The specificity of this receptor is unknown. No much larger clone exists at a distance of one base, and base qualities are not known. The collaborating institutions used their own protocols to collect whole blood in K2EDTA tubes. For TCRbeta analysis, collaborators shipped samples as frozen whole blood, isolated PBMCs, or DNA extracted from either of those sample types. TCRbeta CDR3 regions were amplified from genomic DNA by means of the immunoSEQ Assay, a bias-controlled multiplex PCR. The study's own analysis went as follows. Nucleated cell counts per sample were estimated from amplification of reference gene primers within the assay. To quantify the absolute abundance of each unique TCRbeta CDR3 rearrangement, sequence reads were collapsed and filtered. Productive Simpson clonality was computed per sample as the square root of Simpson's diversity index over productive rearrangements. Drawn from immuneACCESS, this table holds only the in-frame rearrangements with V and J called that TCRdb kept. Clones are partly lost; checked studies trace under half to an unresolved V gene and leave the rest unexplained. Clonal size and the V and J genes are those of that table, whereas D and trimming came from the DNA. The sample data list about 220,000 clones, and approximately 83% of these were observed just once. Around 2.3% of the sample is in the top ten clones.

This sample stems from a study of blood T cell repertoires in COVID-19 (dated by TCRdb to about 2020). The study in broad terms: Samples from collaborators originated in the United States, Italy and Spain and spanned both the acute and convalescent phases of COVID-19. The repertoires were released in a freely available public database meant as a resource for research on the immune response to SARS-CoV-2. The sample metadata nearly always contained a de-identified subject ID, COVID-19 status, age in years and sex. The dataset comprised deeply sampled blood TCRbeta repertoires from subjects exposed to, actively infected with, or recovered from COVID-19. The prospective study material was composed of cDNA or gDNA derived from T cells, B-cell-depleted T cells, or PBMCs. The samples were drawn from two sources: the first 160 participants of the ongoing ImmuneRACE study, and 1,200 or so subjects contributed by 6 global collaborators. Where HLA class I and class II types were available, the types were taken from metadata supplied by the sample provider, not from assay-based typing.

Study-wide findings and limitations: The quantity of clinical and demographic metadata differed by source and by participant and was supplied without curation.

Including cysteine and phenylalanine, the CDR3 has 13 amino acids. Only the CDR3 portion is preserved as DNA: 39 bases, with reading frame beginning at the first base. Reading the germline V gene (reference sequence) gives CDR1 DFQATT and CDR2 SNEGSKA. V is clipped by 3 bases and J by 4 bases, and the sequence between their germline boundaries is 12 bases long. The rearranged segments are TRBV20-1 and TRBJ2-5; a tentative D call is TRBD2 (5 bases match). Specimen: peripheral blood. This receptor was taken from a woman between 35 and 50 years old with active or convalescent COVID-19. The CDR3 in this case is CSASLSSLETQYF. At the DNA level, the sequence is TGCAGTGCTAGTTTGTCTAGCCTAGAGACCCAGTACTTC.